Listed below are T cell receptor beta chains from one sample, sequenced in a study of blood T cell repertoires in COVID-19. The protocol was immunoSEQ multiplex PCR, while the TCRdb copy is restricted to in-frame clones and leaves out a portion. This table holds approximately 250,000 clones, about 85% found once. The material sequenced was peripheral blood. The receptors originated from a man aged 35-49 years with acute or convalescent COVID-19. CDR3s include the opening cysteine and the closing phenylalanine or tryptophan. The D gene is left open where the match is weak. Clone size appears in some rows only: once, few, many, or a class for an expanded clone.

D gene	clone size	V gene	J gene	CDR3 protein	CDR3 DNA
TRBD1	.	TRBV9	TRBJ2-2	CASQRGPNTGELFF	TGTGCCAGCCAAAGGGGGCCCAACACCGGGGAGCTGTTTTTT
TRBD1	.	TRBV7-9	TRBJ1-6	CASSPGQGALNNSPLHF	TGTGCCAGCAGCCCCGGACAGGGGGCACTTAATAATTCACCCCTCCACTTT
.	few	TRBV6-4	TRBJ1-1	CASSPETGTEAFF	TGTGCCAGCAGCCCGGAGACGGGTACTGAAGCTTTCTTT
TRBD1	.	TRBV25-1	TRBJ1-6	CASSWGTGGDIPLHF	TGTGCCAGCAGTTGGGGGACAGGGGGCGATATCCCCCTCCACTTT
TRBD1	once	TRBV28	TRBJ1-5	CASRTTTGNQPQHF	TGTGCCAGCAGGACGACGACAGGGAACCAGCCCCAGCATTTT
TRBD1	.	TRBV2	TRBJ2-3	CASSVEGASIDTQYF	TGTGCCAGCAGTGTCGAGGGGGCGTCTATCGATACGCAGTATTTT
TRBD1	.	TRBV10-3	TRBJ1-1	CAIRLQGAGTEAFF	TGTGCCATCAGGCTACAGGGGGCGGGCACTGAAGCTTTCTTT
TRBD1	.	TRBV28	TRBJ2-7	CASRRDRGQYF	TGTGCCAGCAGACGGGACAGGGGGCAGTACTTC
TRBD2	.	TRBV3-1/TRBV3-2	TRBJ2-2	CASSRLAGIGELFF	TGTGCCAGCAGCCGACTAGCGGGGATCGGGGAGCTGTTTTTT
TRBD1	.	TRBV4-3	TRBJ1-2	CASSQDQGTGGSDGYTF	TGCGCCAGCAGCCAAGATCAGGGGACAGGGGGCTCCGATGGCTACACCTTC
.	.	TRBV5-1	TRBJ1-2	CASSLTDTDYGYTF	TGCGCCAGCAGCCTGACGGACACAGACTATGGCTACACCTTC